This is a list of T cell receptor beta chains from one sample in a study of blood T cell repertoires in COVID-19. This table comes from immunoSEQ multiplex PCR, and its TCRdb copy is limited to in-frame clones, with some not included. The table includes about 58,000 clones, around four fifths detected once. The sequenced material came from peripheral blood. These TCRs come from a human donor in a cohort sampled during active COVID-19. CDR3s include the opening cysteine and the closing phenylalanine or tryptophan. Fields, in order: D gene, clone size, V gene, J gene, CDR3 DNA, CDR3 protein. A D gene is named only where the DNA matches it firmly. Clone size is given for some rows only: seen once, a few or many times, or a class if the clone is expanded.

d_gene: .
abundance: once
v_gene: TRBV3-1/TRBV3-2
j_gene: TRBJ1-6
CDR3nt: TGTGCCAGCAGCCAAGGGCCCGGGTCCAATTCACCCCTCCACTTT
CDR3aa: CASSQGPGSNSPLHF

d_gene: TRBD2
abundance: .
v_gene: TRBV2
j_gene: TRBJ2-5
CDR3nt: TGTGCCAGCGGGGGGAGGACGGGAGGAGGAGAGACCCAGTACTTC
CDR3aa: CASGGRTGGGETQYF

d_gene: .
abundance: once
v_gene: TRBV9
j_gene: TRBJ2-6
CDR3nt: TGTGCCAGCAGCGCGAGTCACAGGGCTGGGGCCAACGTCCTGACTTTC
CDR3aa: CASSASHRAGANVLTF

d_gene: TRBD1
abundance: .
v_gene: TRBV19
j_gene: TRBJ1-1
CDR3nt: TGTGCCAGTAGTATAGATAAGGGGGCGAACACTGAAGCTTTCTTT
CDR3aa: CASSIDKGANTEAFF

d_gene: .
abundance: .
v_gene: TRBV3-1/TRBV3-2
j_gene: TRBJ1-1
CDR3nt: TGTGCCAGCAGCCCTCGTGGTGGCAGTCCTAACACTGAAGCTTTCTTT
CDR3aa: CASSPRGGSPNTEAFF

d_gene: .
abundance: .
v_gene: TRBV7-2
j_gene: TRBJ2-7
CDR3nt: TGTGCCAGCATTCCACCCAACAGGGCAGCCTACGAGCAGTACTTC
CDR3aa: CASIPPNRAAYEQYF

d_gene: TRBD1
abundance: .
v_gene: TRBV6-5
j_gene: TRBJ1-2
CDR3nt: TGTGCCACTCAGGGGGCCGGAGGCTACACCTTC
CDR3aa: CATQGAGGYTF

d_gene: TRBD1
abundance: .
v_gene: TRBV19
j_gene: TRBJ1-5
CDR3nt: TGTGCCAGTACCACCGGACAGGTCAGCTTTAGCAATCAGCCCCAGCATTTT
CDR3aa: CASTTGQVSFSNQPQHF

d_gene: TRBD2
abundance: .
v_gene: TRBV5-1
j_gene: TRBJ2-7
CDR3nt: TGCGCCAGCAGCTCCACAGCGGGAGGGCCTACGGGGCAGTACTTC
CDR3aa: CASSSTAGGPTGQYF

d_gene: TRBD1
abundance: .
v_gene: TRBV30
j_gene: TRBJ1-1
CDR3nt: TGTGCCTGGAGTGGAGGGCAAACAGGGGTGAACACTGAAGCTTTCTTT
CDR3aa: CAWSGGQTGVNTEAFF

d_gene: TRBD1
abundance: few
v_gene: TRBV2
j_gene: TRBJ1-6
CDR3nt: TGTGCCAGCACCAGCCGGACAGGGAATTCACCCCTCCACTTT
CDR3aa: CASTSRTGNSPLHF

d_gene: .
abundance: .
v_gene: TRBV6-6
j_gene: TRBJ1-2
CDR3nt: TGTGCCAGCAGTCCCGGGGGGCTCCTTGGTGGCTACACCTTC
CDR3aa: CASSPGGLLGGYTF

d_gene: .
abundance: .
v_gene: TRBV7-8
j_gene: TRBJ1-2
CDR3nt: TGTGCCAGCAGCTTAGGGGCAGGGAGGTTAAACTATGGCTACACCTTC
CDR3aa: CASSLGAGRLNYGYTF

d_gene: TRBD2
abundance: few
v_gene: TRBV10-2
j_gene: TRBJ2-1
CDR3nt: TGCGCCAGCAGAGGGGGACTAGCGGGAGTAACGTTCTTC
CDR3aa: CASRGGLAGVTFF

d_gene: .
abundance: once
v_gene: TRBV7-9
j_gene: TRBJ2-3
CDR3nt: TGTGCCAGCAGTGGATGGGGGGTCGATAGCTCGAATACGCAGTATTTT
CDR3aa: CASSGWGVDSSNTQYF

d_gene: TRBD1
abundance: .
v_gene: TRBV18
j_gene: TRBJ1-5
CDR3nt: TGTGCCAGCTCACTACAGGGGGGGGCGGGCAATCAGCCCCAGCATTTT
CDR3aa: CASSLQGGAGNQPQHF

d_gene: TRBD1
abundance: once
v_gene: TRBV5-1
j_gene: TRBJ1-4
CDR3nt: TGCGCCAGCAGCATCGACAGGGGGCGGGTTAATGAAAAACTGTTTTTT
CDR3aa: CASSIDRGRVNEKLFF

d_gene: .
abundance: .
v_gene: TRBV21-1
j_gene: TRBJ2-5
CDR3nt: TGTGCCATTTCCAACAGGGGCAAGACTAGCGGGCAAGAGACCCAGTACTTC
CDR3aa: CAISNRGKTSGQETQYF

d_gene: .
abundance: .
v_gene: TRBV3-1/TRBV3-2
j_gene: TRBJ1-4
CDR3nt: TGTGCCAGCAGCCGTTATACAGGTTCTAATGAAAAACTGTTTTTT
CDR3aa: CASSRYTGSNEKLFF

d_gene: TRBD1
abundance: .
v_gene: TRBV29-1
j_gene: TRBJ2-5
CDR3nt: TGCAGCGTTGGGGGGGATGACAGGGGACAACAAGAGACCCAGTACTTC
CDR3aa: CSVGGDDRGQQETQYF

d_gene: .
abundance: .
v_gene: TRBV5-1
j_gene: TRBJ2-6
CDR3nt: TGCGCCAGCAGCTTGCGCCAGGGGTCCCCCATCCCTGGGGCCAACGTCCTGACTTTC
CDR3aa: CASSLRQGSPIPGANVLTF

d_gene: TRBD1
abundance: few
v_gene: TRBV18
j_gene: TRBJ1-2
CDR3nt: TGTGCCAGCTCACGGGACAGGGAATATGGCTACACCTTC
CDR3aa: CASSRDREYGYTF

d_gene: .
abundance: .
v_gene: TRBV7-2
j_gene: TRBJ1-1
CDR3nt: TGTGCCAGCAGCTCCCCTAACAGGGTTGAAGCTTTCTTT
CDR3aa: CASSSPNRVEAFF

d_gene: .
abundance: once
v_gene: TRBV28
j_gene: TRBJ1-6
CDR3nt: TGTGCCAGCAGTTTGGTCAGGAGGAATTCACCCCTCCACTTT
CDR3aa: CASSLVRRNSPLHF

d_gene: TRBD2
abundance: .
v_gene: TRBV7-6
j_gene: TRBJ2-5
CDR3nt: TGTGCCAGCAGCTTAGGTAGCGGGAGGGTAGAGACCCAGTACTTC
CDR3aa: CASSLGSGRVETQYF

d_gene: .
abundance: .
v_gene: TRBV7-9
j_gene: TRBJ1-1
CDR3nt: TGTGCCAGCAGCCCCCCCGGGGGAACTGAAGCTTTCTTT
CDR3aa: CASSPPGGTEAFF

d_gene: TRBD1
abundance: .
v_gene: TRBV9
j_gene: TRBJ1-1
CDR3nt: TGTGCCAGCAGCGTAGACAGGGGTGTTACTGAAGCTTTCTTT
CDR3aa: CASSVDRGVTEAFF

d_gene: .
abundance: .
v_gene: TRBV7-9
j_gene: TRBJ2-5
CDR3nt: TGTGCCAGCAGCCCCCCCGGGGAGGAAGAGACCCAGTACTTC
CDR3aa: CASSPPGEEETQYF